The 20 T cell receptor beta chains listed next were all sequenced from one sample in a study of OX40 agonist ivuxolimab in advanced cancers. Assay used: immunoSEQ multiplex PCR; TCRdb lists only in-frame clones, some missing. This sample has roughly 100,000 clones, with roughly 90% found just once. The specimen comprised CD4+ or CD8+ T cells sorted from blood, sampled in a trial of the OX40 agonist ivuxolimab. The receptors come from an adult with an advanced solid tumor such as melanoma, head and neck, liver or kidney cancer.

CDR3 protein: CASSVSEGRRETQYF. CDR3 DNA sequence: TGTGCCAGCAGCGTGTCTGAGGGGCGACGAGAGACCCAGTACTTC. The chain combines TRBV9 with TRBJ2-5; D may correspond to TRBD1 or TRBD2 (5 bases each). Trimming pared 2 bases from V and 4 bases from J, leaving 15 bases between. Germline V gene data show CDR1 as SGDLS and CDR2 as YYNGEE. The CDR3 consists of 15 residues.

The rearrangement links TRBV7-7 to TRBJ2-5; 9 nucleotides align to TRBD1. J gave up 4 bases and V 6 bases, and 9 bases lay outside the gene matches. Germline CDR1 reads SSHAT; CDR2 reads FNYEAQ (reference sequence). The CDR3 length is 15 residues. Here the CDR3 reads CASSPDRGKGETQYF. The CDR3 nucleotides read TGTGCCAGCAGTCCCGACAGGGGGAAAGGAGAGACCCAGTACTTC.

The chain links TRBV19 to TRBJ2-1; 10 bases agree with TRBD1. V dropped 6 bases and J dropped 0; count of bases not matched to a gene: 8. The germline V gene encodes CDR1 LNHDA and CDR2 SQIVND (reference sequence). There are 17 residues in the CDR3. The DNA of the CDR3 is TGTGCCAGTAGCCCTCGGGACAGGGGAAGCTCCTACAATGAGCAGTTCTTC. Translating it yields CASSPRDRGSSYNEQFF.

The chain has TRBV6-5 and TRBJ1-3, with unresolved D. V lost 7 bases, J lost 3 bases, and 16 bases lay in between. Germline V gives CDR1 MNHEY, CDR2 SVGAGI. This CDR3 spans 15 amino acids. The chain's CDR3 is CASTPNRARGNTIYF. DNA for the CDR3: TGTGCCAGCACCCCTAACCGGGCCCGTGGAAACACCATATATTTT.

This clone was observed many times. The chain couples TRBV5-4 to TRBJ1-5; D is undetermined. CDR1 and CDR2 (germline): SGHNT, YYREEE (reference sequence). The CDR3 has 15 amino acids. The ends were cut back, 4 bases at V and 1 base at J, with 12 bases in the middle. The CDR3 DNA is TGTGCCAGCAGCCGACTAGAGGACAGCAATCAGCCCCAGCATTTT. Its protein is CASSRLEDSNQPQHF.

This chain links TRBV6-1 with TRBJ2-7; possibly TRBD1 for D (6 bases). CDR3 length equals 14 residues. Germline V gene lookup returns CDR1 MNHNS and CDR2 SASEGT. The germline V and J ends were trimmed by 3 bases and 4 bases, with 13 bases remaining between them. CDR3 DNA: TGTGCCAGCAGTGAGGGGGCAGTATCGTACGAGCAGTACTTC. Translation: CASSEGAVSYEQYF.

The chain uses TRBV7-3 and TRBJ2-3, with 9 nucleotides matching TRBD2. V dropped 4 bases and J dropped 6; count of bases not matched to a gene: 11. Germline CDR1 SGHTA, CDR2 FQGTGA. This CDR3 comprises 16 residues. In DNA, the CDR3 is TGTGCCAGCAGCTCAGGGACTAGCCGAAAGGCTGATACGCAGTATTTT. Translating gives CASSSGTSRKADTQYF.

CDR3 protein: CASSQGLWGELFF. CDR3 in DNA: TGTGCCAGCAGCCAAGGCCTATGGGGGGAGCTGTTTTTT. The V gene is TRBV14, the J gene TRBJ2-2, with D unresolved. This CDR3 has 13 amino acids. The germline V and J ends were trimmed by 1 base and 8 bases, with 8 bases remaining between them. CDR1 is SGHDN, CDR2 FVKESK, per germline.

This chain uses TRBV7-8 with TRBJ1-5; TRBD1 matches 7 bases. J was trimmed by 8 bases and V by 5 bases; bases with no gene match: 18. This CDR3 region has 17 residues. Germline CDR1 is SGHVS and CDR2 is FQNEAQ. CDR3 amino acids: CASSPRPGTAESKPQHF. The CDR3 nucleotides read TGTGCCAGCAGCCCTAGACCCGGGACAGCCGAAAGTAAGCCCCAGCATTTT.

In this sample, this clone turned up a few times. The chain carries TRBV2 and TRBJ2-2, with TRBD1 as a possible D gene (5 bases). The V end lost 7 bases, the J end lost 0 bases, and 15 bases lay between the germline ends. The length of the CDR3 is 16 residues. Germline lookup yields CDR1 SNHLY and CDR2 FYNNEI. The CDR3 sequence: CASTDDRATNTGELFF. The DNA of the CDR3 is TGTGCCAGCACCGATGACAGAGCTACGAACACCGGGGAGCTGTTTTTT.

The CDR3 coding sequence is TGTGCCAGCAGTGAATCCGGACAGTTTGAGCAGTTCTTC. Its translation: CASSESGQFEQFF. The chain has TRBV25-1 and TRBJ2-1, with a weak D call TRBD1 (6 bases). The CDR3 has 13 residues. Germline V gene sequence: CDR1 MGHDK, CDR2 SYGVNS. The V end was cut by 1 base, the J end by 9 bases, with 10 bases between.

The chain links TRBV12-5 to TRBJ2-7; TRBD2 aligns across 14 bases. Trimming took 6 bases from V and 1 from J; bases not matched to a gene: 8. Germline-derived CDR1 and CDR2 are LGHNT and FRNRAP. This CDR3 is 17 amino acids long. CDR3 sequence reads: CASGPTSGGARSYEQYF. CDR3 sequence (DNA): TGTGCTAGTGGACCGACTAGCGGGGGGGCAAGGTCCTACGAGCAGTACTTC.

The J gene is TRBJ2-2, the V gene TRBV5-1, with TRBD2 matching over 8 bases. This CDR3 region has 14 residues. V lost 2 bases to trimming and J lost 7 bases; unmatched junction nucleotides: 4. Germline V gene data show CDR1 as SGHRS and CDR2 as YFSETQ. CDR3 sequence (DNA): TGCGCCAGCAGCTTTCTAGCGGGTGGCGGGGAGCTGTTTTTT. It encodes CASSFLAGGGELFF. The entire variable domain, with the rest obtained from reference TRBV5-1 and TRBJ2-2, is as follows: KAGVTQTPRYLIKTRGQQVTLSCSPISGHRSVSWYQQTPGQGLQFLFEYFSETQRNKGNFPGRFSGRQFSNSRSEMNVSTLELGDSALYLCASSFLAGGGELFFGEGSRLTVL.

The gene calls are TRBV29-1 and TRBJ2-5; D unresolved. V was trimmed by 4 bases and J by 2 bases, leaving 5 bases between them. CDR1 is SQVTM, CDR2 ANQGSEA, per germline. The CDR3 covers 11 residues. The CDR3 spells CSVVPQETQYF. CDR3 nucleotides: TGCAGCGTTGTTCCACAAGAGACCCAGTACTTC.

This rearrangement joins TRBV5-1 to TRBJ2-3, with 7 bases that match TRBD1. CDR3 size: 16 residues. The germline CDR1 and CDR2 sequences are SGHRS and YFSETQ. V lost 3 bases, J lost 4 bases, and 11 bases stayed unmatched. The chain's CDR3 is CASSSRGRGQADTQYF. The CDR3 DNA sequence: TGCGCCAGCAGCTCGCGAGGTAGGGGGCAGGCAGATACGCAGTATTTT.

The chain uses TRBV5-1 and TRBJ2-3, with 10 bases lining up with TRBD1. V was clipped by 4 bases and J by 3 bases; unmatched bases: 8. The germline CDR1 and CDR2 sequences are SGHRS and YFSETQ. This CDR3 has 16 amino acids. The CDR3 nucleotides read TGCGCCAGCAGCCCCGGGACAGGGGTTCGGACAGATACGCAGTATTTT. Its protein is CASSPGTGVRTDTQYF.

This clone was detected a few times. This chain uses TRBV29-1 with TRBJ2-2; D is undetermined. Trimming left V 2 bases short and J 3 bases short, with 4 bases between. There are 12 residues in the CDR3. Germline CDR1 is SQVTM and CDR2 is ANQGSEA. This CDR3 reads CSVERDTGELFF. DNA of the CDR3: TGCAGCGTTGAACGCGACACCGGGGAGCTGTTTTTT.

The genes are TRBV6-5 and TRBJ1-3; no firm D call. Germline values: CDR1 MNHEY, CDR2 SVGAGI. Trimming cost V 6 bases and J 0 bases, with 9 bases left between them. This CDR3 has 14 amino acids. CDR3 loop: CASRTLDSGNTIYF. CDR3 sequence (DNA): TGTGCCAGCAGAACTCTCGACTCTGGAAACACCATATATTTT.

V gene TRBV7-8 combines with J gene TRBJ2-2, with D perhaps TRBD1 (5 bases). This CDR3 has 14 amino acids. Germline assignment: CDR1 SGHVS and CDR2 FQNEAQ. V lost 10 bases to trimming and J lost 1 base, with 13 bases between them. In nucleotides, the CDR3 is TGTGCCATGAAAGGACACCTGAACACCGGGGAGCTGTTTTTT. This translates into CAMKGHLNTGELFF.

In its sample, this clone was seen a few times. The chain couples TRBV2 to TRBJ2-3, with TRBD1 as a possible D gene (5 bases). Germline V CDR1 and CDR2: SNHLY, FYNNEI. This CDR3 is built from 17 residues. V was pared by 7 bases and J by 2 bases, with 22 bases between. This CDR3 is CASTPGQRPVNTDTQYF. For the CDR3, the DNA is TGTGCCAGCACTCCAGGGCAGAGACCAGTGAACACAGATACGCAGTATTTT.